Listed below are T cell receptor beta chains from one sample, sequenced in a study of regulatory T cells in long-lasting Graves disease. TCRdb re-derived calls from the multiplex PCR reads in MiXCR, one entry per CDR3 protein. Among about 560,000 distinct CDR3 sequences listed, about 15% were seen once. These data were also reused for a study on T cells in Graves' hyperthyroidism and ophthalmopathy.

The material sequenced was peripheral blood mononuclear cells (PBMCs), taken at new diagnosis, from a patient treated with antithyroid drugs. The receptors come from a man aged 18 to 30 with Graves disease. Each CDR3 is given with its conserved first and last residue. The order of the fields is clone size, J gene, D gene, V gene, CDR3 DNA, CDR3 protein. A D gene is named only where the DNA matches it firmly. Rows give clone size only sometimes, using once, few, many, or a class for an expanded clone.

-,TRBJ2-1,-,TRBV14,TGTGCCAGCAGCCAAGAGGGACGGGAGCGGAACAATGAGCAGTTCTTC,CASSQEGRERNNEQFF
few,TRBJ2-7,-,TRBV9,TGTGCCAGCAGCGTAGGGAGTTGGGACTACGAGCAGTACTTC,CASSVGSWDYEQYF
many,TRBJ2-2,-,TRBV7-9,TGTGCCAGCAGCTTACGGTCCTCGAACACCGGGGAGCTGTTTTTT,CASSLRSSNTGELFF
-,TRBJ2-7,-,TRBV29-1,TGCAGCGTTGAATTGGGGGGCCGATCCTACGAGCAGTACTTC,CSVELGGRSYEQYF
many,TRBJ1-1,-,TRBV7-9,TGTGCCAGCATCAAACCCGGAGCCGGAGGCACTGAAGCTTTCTTT,CASIKPGAGGTEAFF
few,TRBJ2-7,-,TRBV7-6,TGTGCCAGCAGCTTAGCGGGAGGGGGGGACGAGCAGTACTTC,CASSLAGGGDEQYF
many,TRBJ2-2,TRBD2,TRBV20-1,TGCAGTGCTAGGGCGGGGACTAGCACCGGGGAGCTGTTTTTT,CSARAGTSTGELFF
few,TRBJ1-3,-,TRBV20-1,TGCAGTGCTAGCCGGGGGGCAAACACCATATATTTT,CSASRGANTIYF
many,TRBJ2-1,TRBD2,TRBV28,TGTGCCAGCAGTTTACGCACTAGCGGGGCTTTACCCAATGAGCAGTTCTTC,CASSLRTSGALPNEQFF
once,TRBJ2-3,-,TRBV24-1,TGTGCCACCAGTGATTTGGGGGGCCTGGGGGGTACGCAGTATTTT,CATSDLGGLGGTQYF
few,TRBJ1-2,TRBD1,TRBV6-5,TGTGCCAGCAGTTCAGGGGGCGATGGCTACACCTTC,CASSSGGDGYTF
many,TRBJ2-7,TRBD2,TRBV12-3/TRBV12-4,TGTGCCAGCAGTTTGGGGACTACCGCCTACGAGCAGTACTTC,CASSLGTTAYEQYF
many,TRBJ2-3,-,TRBV28,TGTGCCAGCAGCCGCCTACAAGCCTTGTCTAGCACAGATACGCAGTATTTT,CASSRLQALSSTDTQYF
-,TRBJ2-7,-,TRBV13,TGTGCCAGCAGCTTAGGCGGATCACGAGTTGGGCCCTACGAGCAGTACTTC,CASSLGGSRVGPYEQYF
few,TRBJ2-3,-,TRBV12-3/TRBV12-4,TGTGCCACCAACTACCTGCACGACCCCAAATCAAGCACAGATACGCAGTATTTT,CATNYLHDPKSSTDTQYF
many,TRBJ1-2,-,TRBV6-2/TRBV6-3,TGTGCCAGCAGTCCGACAGGTTCATCCTATGGCTACACCTTC,CASSPTGSSYGYTF
-,TRBJ2-7,TRBD2,TRBV9,TGTGCCAGCAGCTCTAGCGGGACGGGGGAGCAGTACTTC,CASSSSGTGEQYF
few,TRBJ2-7,-,TRBV7-8,TGTGCCAGCAGCTTAAGGAGTTTTCGGGAGCAGTACTTC,CASSLRSFREQYF
many,TRBJ1-1,TRBD1,TRBV11-1,TGTGCCAGCAGCTTAGATCAGGGGGCGAGCTCTGAAGCTTTCTTT,CASSLDQGASSEAFF
-,TRBJ1-4,-,TRBV20-1,TGCAGTGCTAGAGCAAGGGGGGTGGGGACTGAAAAACTGTTTTTT,CSARARGVGTEKLFF
many,TRBJ2-7,-,TRBV27,TGTGCCAGCGGGGTTTTGGGTTCCTACGAGCAGTACTTC,CASGVLGSYEQYF
-,TRBJ1-1,TRBD1,TRBV20-1,TGCAGTGCCCTCCTCGGGACAGCACTCACTGAAGCTTTCTTT,CSALLGTALTEAFF
few,TRBJ2-7,TRBD2,TRBV4-2,TGTGCCAGCAGCCAAGATCGGGGGGAATCCTACGAGCAGTACTTC,CASSQDRGESYEQYF
many,TRBJ2-7,-,TRBV20-1,TGCAGTGCTAGTTCGGGGACTCTCTCCTACGAGCAGTACTTC,CSASSGTLSYEQYF
many,TRBJ1-5,TRBD1,TRBV12-3/TRBV12-4,TGTGCCAGCAGTTACAGGGGGCAAAGCAATCAGCCCCAGCATTTT,CASSYRGQSNQPQHF
many,TRBJ2-3,-,TRBV11-2,TGTGCCAGCAGCTTACTCGGGAGCCCCCATACGCAGTATTTT,CASSLLGSPHTQYF
many,TRBJ1-2,-,TRBV3-1,TGTGCCAGCAGCCAATTGACAAACTATGGCTACACCTTC,CASSQLTNYGYTF
-,TRBJ2-3,-,TRBV20-1,TGCAGTGCGCGGGTCCGAGGGTTAGCCCTCAATACGCAGTATTTT,CSARVRGLALNTQYF